This is a list of T cell receptor beta chains from one sample in a study of T cell responses to AZD1222 COVID-19 vaccine. Sequenced by immunoSEQ multiplex PCR; TCRdb stores in-frame clones only, minus some. The sample holds 120,000 or so clones; just over 90% are singletons and the top ten take 5%. This sample comprised peripheral blood, obtained 28 days after the second AZD1222 dose. The source is an adult who received the AZD1222 COVID-19 vaccine. The CDR3 runs from the conserved cysteine through the conserved F or W. Each record gives: D gene, V gene, clone size, J gene, CDR3 DNA, CDR3 protein. A D gene is named only where the DNA matches it firmly. Clone size is given for some rows only: seen once, a few or many times, or a class if the clone is expanded.

>TRBD1|TRBV19|few|TRBJ1-6
TGTGCCAGTAGTAGGACAGGAGGGGATTCACCCCTCCACTTT
CASSRTGGDSPLHF
>TRBD2|TRBV5-5|NA|TRBJ2-3
TGTGCCAGCAGCTTGACTAGCGGTCGCACAGATACGCAGTATTTT
CASSLTSGRTDTQYF
>TRBD1|TRBV19|NA|TRBJ2-7
TGTGCCAGTAGTGGACAGGCGGAAGAGCAGTACTTC
CASSGQAEEQYF
>NA|TRBV5-1|NA|TRBJ2-5
TGCGCCAGCAGCTTGGCCGGGGGTAGCGGCCAAGAGACCCAGTACTTC
CASSLAGGSGQETQYF
>NA|TRBV6-5|once|TRBJ2-5
TGTGCCAGCGGCGGGGCTCGAGGTCCCCAGGAGACCCAGTACTTC
CASGGARGPQETQYF
>NA|TRBV6-2/TRBV6-3|NA|TRBJ2-1
TGTGCCAGCAGTCCGCGGAGGAGCGGCTTCTACAATGAGCAGTTCTTC
CASSPRRSGFYNEQFF
>NA|TRBV7-2|NA|TRBJ2-7
TGTGCCAGCAGCTCGGGTACCTACGAGCAGTACTTC
CASSSGTYEQYF
>TRBD1|TRBV25-1|NA|TRBJ1-3
TGTGCCAGCAGTGAATCGGGACAGGCGAACTCTGGAAACACCATATATTTT
CASSESGQANSGNTIYF
>TRBD1|TRBV27|NA|TRBJ2-7
TGTGCCAGCAGTTTATCGGGGACAGGGGGATTGTCCTACGAGCAGTACTTC
CASSLSGTGGLSYEQYF
>NA|TRBV2|NA|TRBJ1-1
TGTGCCAGCAGTTCAGACAGGTTAGTCACTGAAGCTTTCTTT
CASSSDRLVTEAFF
>NA|TRBV2|NA|TRBJ2-4
TGTGCCAGCAGTGAAGACAGTCTAGCCAAAAACATTCAGTACTTC
CASSEDSLAKNIQYF
>NA|TRBV7-9|once|TRBJ2-1
TGTGCCAGCAGCTTTTCCGGGACTTTGGATGAGCAGTTCTTC
CASSFSGTLDEQFF
>TRBD1|TRBV7-2|NA|TRBJ1-3
TGTGCCAGCAGCTCAGGGGACAGGGCTGGAAACACCATATATTTT
CASSSGDRAGNTIYF
>TRBD1|TRBV27|NA|TRBJ1-2
TGTGCCACTAAGCAGGGGGGGTATGGCTACACCTTC
CATKQGGYGYTF
>TRBD1|TRBV6-1|once|TRBJ1-2
TGTGCCAGCAGTGAAGCGGGGACAGGGTACTATGGCTACACCTTC
CASSEAGTGYYGYTF
>NA|TRBV30|NA|TRBJ1-2
TGTGCCTGGAACCAGGACTATGGCTACACCTTC
CAWNQDYGYTF
>NA|TRBV7-3|few|TRBJ1-1
TGTGCCAGCAGCCCCGGGGCGGGCGGCACTGAAGCTTTCTTT
CASSPGAGGTEAFF
>NA|TRBV4-2|NA|TRBJ2-3
TGTGCCAGCAGCCAAGATTGGGCAGGTCAAACAGATACGCAGTATTTT
CASSQDWAGQTDTQYF